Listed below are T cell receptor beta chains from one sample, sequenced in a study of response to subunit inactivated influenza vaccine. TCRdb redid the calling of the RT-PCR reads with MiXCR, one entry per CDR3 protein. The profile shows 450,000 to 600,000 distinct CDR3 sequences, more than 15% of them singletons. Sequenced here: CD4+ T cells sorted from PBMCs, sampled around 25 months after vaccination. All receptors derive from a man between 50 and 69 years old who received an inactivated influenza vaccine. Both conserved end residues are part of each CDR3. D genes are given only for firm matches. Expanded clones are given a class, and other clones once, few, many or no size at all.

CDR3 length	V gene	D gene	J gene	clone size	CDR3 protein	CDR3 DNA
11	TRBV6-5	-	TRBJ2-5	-	CASTLGQTQYF	TGTGCCAGCACGTTGGGTCAGACCCAGTACTTC
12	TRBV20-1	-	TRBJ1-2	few	CSAIKGSIGYTF	TGCAGTGCTATAAAGGGGAGTATCGGCTACACCTTC
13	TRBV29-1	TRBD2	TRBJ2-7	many	CSVGLAGESEQYF	TGCAGCGTTGGACTAGCGGGAGAGAGCGAGCAGTACTTC
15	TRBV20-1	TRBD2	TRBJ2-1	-	CCASFSGSSGNEQFF	TGCTGTGCTAGTTTTAGCGGGAGTTCGGGAAATGAGCAGTTCTTC
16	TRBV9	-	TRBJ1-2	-	CASSVASAAGVYGYTF	TGTGCCAGCAGCGTAGCTTCCGCGGCAGGCGTCTATGGCTACACCTTC
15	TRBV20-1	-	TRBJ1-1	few	CSARDGGARNTEAFF	TGCAGTGCTAGAGATGGGGGGGCGCGGAACACTGAAGCTTTCTTT
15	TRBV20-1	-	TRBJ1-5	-	CSGAGGRGDNQPQHF	TGCAGTGGCGCTGGGGGCAGAGGTGACAATCAGCCCCAGCATTTT
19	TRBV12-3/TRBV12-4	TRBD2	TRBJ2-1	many	CASIHGTSGRAQAYNEQFF	TGTGCCAGCATTCACGGGACTAGCGGGAGGGCCCAAGCCTACAATGAGCAGTTCTTC
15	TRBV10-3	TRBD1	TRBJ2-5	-	CAISGPGQGRGTQYF	TGTGCCATCAGTGGCCCGGGACAGGGAAGAGGGACCCAGTACTTC
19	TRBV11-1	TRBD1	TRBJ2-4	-	CASSLVIDWTGANKNIQYF	TGTGCCAGCAGCTTAGTTATTGACTGGACAGGGGCCAACAAAAACATTCAGTACTTC
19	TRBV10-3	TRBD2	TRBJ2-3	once	CAIRPGLAGDGDFTDTQYF	TGTGCCATCAGACCGGGACTAGCGGGAGACGGGGATTTCACAGATACGCAGTATTTT
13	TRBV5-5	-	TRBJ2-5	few	CASSFSRQETQYF	TGTGCCAGCAGCTTTAGTAGGCAAGAGACCCAGTACTTC
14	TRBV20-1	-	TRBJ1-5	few	CSARDSRGNQPQHF	TGCAGTGCTAGAGATTCCCGCGGTAATCAGCCCCAGCATTTT
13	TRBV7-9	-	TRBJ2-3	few	CASSWLSTDTQYF	TGTGCCAGCAGTTGGCTAAGCACAGATACGCAGTATTTT
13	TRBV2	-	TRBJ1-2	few	CASRGGTGGGYTF	TGTGCCAGCCGGGGCGGTACCGGCGGTGGCTACACCTTC
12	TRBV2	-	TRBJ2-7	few	CASSELSGEQYF	TGTGCCAGCAGTGAATTGAGCGGCGAGCAGTACTTC
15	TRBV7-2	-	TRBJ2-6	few	CASSLVGGGANVLTF	TGTGCCAGCAGCTTAGTGGGGGGTGGGGCCAACGTCCTGACTTTC
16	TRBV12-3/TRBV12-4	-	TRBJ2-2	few	CASSRLNRRAGGELFF	TGTGCCAGCAGCCGCCTCAACCGACGGGCGGGCGGGGAGCTGTTTTTT
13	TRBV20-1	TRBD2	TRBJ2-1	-	CSAALAGVGEQFF	TGCAGTGCTGCACTAGCGGGAGTAGGTGAGCAGTTCTTC
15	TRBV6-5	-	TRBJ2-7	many	CASSYSPVGLYEQYF	TGTGCCAGCAGTTACTCCCCCGTGGGGCTCTACGAGCAGTACTTC
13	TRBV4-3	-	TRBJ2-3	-	CASSPIQADTQYF	TGCGCCAGCAGCCCCATTCAGGCAGATACGCAGTATTTT
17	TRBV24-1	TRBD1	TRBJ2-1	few	CATSGRGSGGRLNEQFF	TGTGCCACCAGTGGAAGAGGATCAGGGGGCAGGCTAAATGAGCAGTTCTTC
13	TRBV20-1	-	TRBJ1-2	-	CSARGRGPVGYTF	TGCAGTGCTAGGGGAAGGGGTCCGGTTGGCTACACCTTC
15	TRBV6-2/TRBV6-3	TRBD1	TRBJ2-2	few	CASRPRGRGDGELFF	TGTGCCAGCAGACCCAGGGGGCGAGGGGACGGGGAGCTGTTTTTT
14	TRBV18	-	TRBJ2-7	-	CASSPRGQNYEQYF	TGTGCCAGCTCACCACGCGGGCAAAACTACGAGCAGTACTTC
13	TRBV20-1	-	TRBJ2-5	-	CSASVGVGETQYF	TGCAGTGCTAGCGTGGGGGTTGGGGAGACCCAGTACTTC
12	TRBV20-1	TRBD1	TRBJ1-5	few	CSALQGAQPQHF	TGCAGTGCCCTACAGGGGGCTCAGCCCCAGCATTTT
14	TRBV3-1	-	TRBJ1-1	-	CASSHGLSNTEAFF	TGTGCCAGCAGCCACGGACTGTCGAACACTGAAGCTTTCTTT
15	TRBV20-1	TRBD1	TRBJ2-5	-	CSAPAPGQGSETQYF	TGCAGTGCGCCGGCTCCGGGACAGGGTTCAGAGACCCAGTACTTC
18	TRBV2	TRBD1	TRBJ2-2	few	CASSEPGTGVANTGELFF	TGTGCCAGCAGTGAACCCGGGACAGGGGTAGCGAACACCGGGGAGCTGTTTTTT
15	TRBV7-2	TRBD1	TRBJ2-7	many	CASSKPGQGVGEQYF	TGTGCCAGCAGCAAACCGGGACAGGGGGTGGGTGAGCAGTACTTC
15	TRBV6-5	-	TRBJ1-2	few	CASSYPLVEGNGYTF	TGTGCCAGCAGTTACCCCCTCGTGGAGGGGAATGGCTACACCTTC
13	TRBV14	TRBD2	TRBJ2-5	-	CASSPSGRGTQYF	TGTGCCAGCAGCCCTAGCGGGCGAGGGACCCAGTACTTC
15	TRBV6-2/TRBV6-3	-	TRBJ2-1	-	CASSYSKSSYNEQFF	TGTGCCAGCAGTTACTCGAAAAGCTCCTACAATGAGCAGTTCTTC
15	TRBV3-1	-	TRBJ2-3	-	CASSQGTVSTDTQYF	TGTGCCAGCAGCCAAGGGACCGTAAGCACAGATACGCAGTATTTT
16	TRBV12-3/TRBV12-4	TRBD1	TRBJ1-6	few	CASRPGQGAYNSPLHF	TGTGCCAGCAGGCCGGGACAGGGCGCCTATAATTCACCCCTCCACTTT
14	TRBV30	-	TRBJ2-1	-	CAWSVWGWGNEQFF	TGTGCCTGGAGTGTATGGGGTTGGGGCAATGAGCAGTTCTTC
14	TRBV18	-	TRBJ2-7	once	CASSPPVALYEQYF	TGTGCCAGCTCCCCCCCGGTCGCTCTATACGAGCAGTACTTC
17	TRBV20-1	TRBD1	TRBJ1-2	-	CSASVGASGGATDGYTF	TGCAGTGCGTCCGTAGGAGCCTCAGGGGGCGCCACAGATGGCTACACCTTC
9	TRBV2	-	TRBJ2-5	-	CAPPSSQYF	TGTGCCCCTCCGTCGTCCCAGTACTTC
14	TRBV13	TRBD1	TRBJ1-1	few	CASSRRQGAAEAFF	TGTGCCAGCAGCCGACGGCAGGGGGCTGCTGAAGCTTTCTTT
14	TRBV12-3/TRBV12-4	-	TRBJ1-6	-	CASSLGGGGSPLHF	TGTGCCAGCAGTTTAGGTGGAGGTGGTTCACCCCTCCACTTT
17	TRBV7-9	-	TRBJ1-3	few	CASSIRGGTVSGNTIYF	TGTGCCAGCAGCATTCGCGGAGGGACGGTCTCTGGAAACACCATATATTTT
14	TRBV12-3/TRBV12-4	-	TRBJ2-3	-	CASRLSIFTDTQYF	TGTGCCAGCAGGCTTAGCATCTTCACAGATACGCAGTATTTT
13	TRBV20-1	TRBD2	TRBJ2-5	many	CSVPLAGVKTQYF	TGCAGTGTCCCACTAGCGGGGGTAAAGACCCAGTACTTC
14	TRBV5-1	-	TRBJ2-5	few	CASSLAVSQETQYF	TGCGCCAGCAGCTTGGCGGTCAGTCAAGAGACCCAGTACTTC
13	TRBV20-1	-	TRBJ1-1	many	CSAPFQYTGEAFF	TGCAGTGCTCCGTTTCAGTACACCGGTGAAGCTTTCTTT
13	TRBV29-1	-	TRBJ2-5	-	CSVVGNNQETQYF	TGCAGCGTTGTTGGGAATAACCAAGAGACCCAGTACTTC
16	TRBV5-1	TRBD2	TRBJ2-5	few	CASSLVSSGGIETQYF	TGCGCCAGCAGCTTGGTTTCTAGCGGGGGAATAGAGACCCAGTACTTC
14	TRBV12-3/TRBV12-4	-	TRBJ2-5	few	CASSPGTPSETQYF	TGTGCCAGCAGTCCCGGGACTCCGTCGGAGACCCAGTACTTC
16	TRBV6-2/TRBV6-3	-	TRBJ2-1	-	CASRRTEWLSYNEQFF	TGTGCCAGCAGGCGAACTGAGTGGCTTTCCTACAATGAGCAGTTCTTC